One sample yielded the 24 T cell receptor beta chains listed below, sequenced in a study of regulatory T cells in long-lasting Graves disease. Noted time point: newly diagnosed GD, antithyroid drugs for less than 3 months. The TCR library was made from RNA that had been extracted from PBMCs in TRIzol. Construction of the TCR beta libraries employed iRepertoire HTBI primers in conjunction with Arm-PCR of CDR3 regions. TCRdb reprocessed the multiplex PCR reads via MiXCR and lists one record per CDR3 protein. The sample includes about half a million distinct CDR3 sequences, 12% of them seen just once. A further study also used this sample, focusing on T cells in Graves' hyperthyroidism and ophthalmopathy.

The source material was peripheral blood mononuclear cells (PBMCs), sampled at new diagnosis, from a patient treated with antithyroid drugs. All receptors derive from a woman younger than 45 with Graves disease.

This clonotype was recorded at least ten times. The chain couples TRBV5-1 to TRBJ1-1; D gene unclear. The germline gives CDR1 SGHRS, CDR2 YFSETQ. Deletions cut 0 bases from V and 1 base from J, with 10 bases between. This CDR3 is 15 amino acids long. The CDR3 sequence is CASSLVQAQNTEAFF. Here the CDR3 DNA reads TGCGCCAGCAGCTTGGTCCAGGCCCAGAACACTGAAGCTTTCTTT.

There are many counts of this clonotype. CDR3 DNA sequence: TGTGCCAGCAACGTGGACACTAATTCCTACGAGCAGTACTTC. As protein: CASNVDTNSYEQYF. V usage is TRBV6-2 or TRBV6-3 and J usage is TRBJ2-7; tentative D call: TRBD1 (5 bases). The V gene lost 7 bases and the J gene lost 1 base, with 14 bases spanning the gap. The CDR3 is made up of 14 amino acids. Germline V gene sequence: CDR1 MNHEY, CDR2 SVGEGT.

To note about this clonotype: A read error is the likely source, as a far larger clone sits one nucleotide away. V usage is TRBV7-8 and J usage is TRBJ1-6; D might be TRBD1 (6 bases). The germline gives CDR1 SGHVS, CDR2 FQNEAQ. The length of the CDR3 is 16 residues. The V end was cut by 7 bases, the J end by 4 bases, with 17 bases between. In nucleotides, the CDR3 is TGTGCCAGCAATGCAACACCACAGGGATATAATTCACCCCTCCACTTT. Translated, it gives CASNATPQGYNSPLHF. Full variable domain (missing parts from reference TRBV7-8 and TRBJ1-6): GAGVSQSPRYKVAKRGQDVALRCDPISGHVSLFWYQQALGQGPEFLTYFQNEAQLDKSGLPSDRFFAERPEGSVSTLKIQRTQQEDSAVYLCASNATPQGYNSPLHFGNGTRLTVT.

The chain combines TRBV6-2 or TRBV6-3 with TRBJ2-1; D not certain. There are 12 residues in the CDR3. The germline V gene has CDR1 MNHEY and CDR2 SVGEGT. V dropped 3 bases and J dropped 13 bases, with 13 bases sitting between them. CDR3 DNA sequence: TGTGCCAGCAGTTATTTACACACTCCACAGTTCTTC. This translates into CASSYLHTPQFF.

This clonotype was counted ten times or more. CDR3 in DNA: TGCAGTGCTCCGCCGGGACAGGGAAGATCCTATAATTCACCCCTCCACTTT. Translating it yields CSAPPGQGRSYNSPLHF. The V gene is TRBV20-1, the J gene TRBJ1-6, with 9 bases that match TRBD1. Per the germline V gene, CDR1 is DFQATT and CDR2 is SNEGSKA (reference sequence). J was trimmed by 1 base and V by 5 bases; bases with no gene match: 9. This CDR3 is built from 17 residues.

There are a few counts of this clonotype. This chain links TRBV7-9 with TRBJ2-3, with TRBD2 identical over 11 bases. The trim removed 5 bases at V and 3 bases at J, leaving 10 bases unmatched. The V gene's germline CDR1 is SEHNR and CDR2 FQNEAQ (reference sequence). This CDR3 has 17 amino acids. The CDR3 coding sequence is TGTGCCAGCAGCGGATTCGAGACTAGCGGGAAGACAGATACGCAGTATTTT. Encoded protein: CASSGFETSGKTDTQYF.

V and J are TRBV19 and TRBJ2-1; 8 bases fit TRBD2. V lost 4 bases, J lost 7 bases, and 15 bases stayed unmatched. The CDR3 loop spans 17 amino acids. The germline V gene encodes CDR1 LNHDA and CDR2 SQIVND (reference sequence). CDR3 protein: CASSTSRGAGVRNEQFF. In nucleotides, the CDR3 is TGTGCCAGTAGTACATCAAGGGGAGCGGGGGTCAGGAATGAGCAGTTCTTC.

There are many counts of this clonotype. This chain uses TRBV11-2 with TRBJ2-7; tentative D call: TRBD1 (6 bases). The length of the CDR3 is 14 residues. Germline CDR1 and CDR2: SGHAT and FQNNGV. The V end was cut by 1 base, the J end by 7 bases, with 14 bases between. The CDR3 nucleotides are TGTGCCAGCAGCTTAGGTTTGTCGCAGGGGGAGCAGTACTTC. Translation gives CASSLGLSQGEQYF.

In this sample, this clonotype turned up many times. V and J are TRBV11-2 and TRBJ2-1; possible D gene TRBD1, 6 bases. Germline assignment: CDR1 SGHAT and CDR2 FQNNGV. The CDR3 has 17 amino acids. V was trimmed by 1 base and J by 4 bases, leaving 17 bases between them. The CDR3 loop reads CASSLARWGHLYNEQFF. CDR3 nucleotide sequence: TGTGCCAGCAGCTTAGCGAGGTGGGGACACCTTTACAATGAGCAGTTCTTC.

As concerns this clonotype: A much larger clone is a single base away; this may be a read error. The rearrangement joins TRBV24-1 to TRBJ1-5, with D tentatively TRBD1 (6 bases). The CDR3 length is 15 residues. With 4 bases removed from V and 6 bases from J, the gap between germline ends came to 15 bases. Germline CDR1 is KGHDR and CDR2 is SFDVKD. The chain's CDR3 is CATSEGGQISQPQHF. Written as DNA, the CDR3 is TGTGCCACCAGTGAGGGAGGACAGATCAGTCAGCCCCAGCATTTT.

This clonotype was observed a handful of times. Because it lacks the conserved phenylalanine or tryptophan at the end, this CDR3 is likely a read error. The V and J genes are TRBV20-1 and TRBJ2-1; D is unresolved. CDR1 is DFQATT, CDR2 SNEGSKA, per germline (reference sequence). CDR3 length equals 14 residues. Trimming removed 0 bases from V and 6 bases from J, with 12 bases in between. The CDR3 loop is CSARDRLRVNEQFS. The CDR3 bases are TGCAGTGCTAGAGACAGGTTACGGGTCAATGAGCAGTTCTCC.

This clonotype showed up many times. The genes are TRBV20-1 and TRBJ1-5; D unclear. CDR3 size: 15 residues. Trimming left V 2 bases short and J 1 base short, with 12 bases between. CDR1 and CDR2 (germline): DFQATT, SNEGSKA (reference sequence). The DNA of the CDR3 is TGCAGTGCTAGACGTCAAGATGGGAGCAATCAGCCCCAGCATTTT. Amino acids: CSARRQDGSNQPQHF.

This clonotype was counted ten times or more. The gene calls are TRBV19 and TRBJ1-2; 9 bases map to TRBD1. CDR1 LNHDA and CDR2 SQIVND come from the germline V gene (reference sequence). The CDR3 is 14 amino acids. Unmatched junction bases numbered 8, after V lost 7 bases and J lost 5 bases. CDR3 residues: CASKKDRGGYGYTF. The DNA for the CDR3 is TGTGCCAGTAAAAAGGACAGGGGAGGTTATGGCTACACCTTC.

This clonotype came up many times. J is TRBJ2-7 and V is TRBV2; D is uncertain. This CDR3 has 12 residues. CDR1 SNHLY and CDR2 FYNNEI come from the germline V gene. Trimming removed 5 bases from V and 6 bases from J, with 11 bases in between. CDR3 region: CASSTSATEQYF. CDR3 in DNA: TGTGCCAGCAGTACGTCCGCCACCGAGCAGTACTTC.

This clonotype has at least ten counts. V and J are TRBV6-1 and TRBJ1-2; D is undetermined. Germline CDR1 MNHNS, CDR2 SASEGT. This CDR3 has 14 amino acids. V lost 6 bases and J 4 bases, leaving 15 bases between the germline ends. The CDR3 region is CASRLRSQIYGYTF. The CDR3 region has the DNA TGTGCCAGCAGGCTAAGGAGCCAAATCTATGGCTACACCTTC.

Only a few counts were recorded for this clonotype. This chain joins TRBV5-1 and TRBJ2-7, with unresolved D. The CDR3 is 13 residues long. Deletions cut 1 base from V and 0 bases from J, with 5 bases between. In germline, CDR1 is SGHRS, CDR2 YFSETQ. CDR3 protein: CASSLQRSYEQYF. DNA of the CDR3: TGCGCCAGCAGCTTGCAGCGCTCCTACGAGCAGTACTTC.

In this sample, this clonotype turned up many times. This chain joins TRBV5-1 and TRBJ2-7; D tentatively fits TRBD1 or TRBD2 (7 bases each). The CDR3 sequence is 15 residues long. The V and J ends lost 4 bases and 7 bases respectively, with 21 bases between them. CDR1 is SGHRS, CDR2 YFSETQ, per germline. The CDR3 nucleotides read TGCGCCAGCAGCCCAACGACAGGGTCCGGGGGGGAGCAGTACTTC. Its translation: CASSPTTGSGGEQYF.

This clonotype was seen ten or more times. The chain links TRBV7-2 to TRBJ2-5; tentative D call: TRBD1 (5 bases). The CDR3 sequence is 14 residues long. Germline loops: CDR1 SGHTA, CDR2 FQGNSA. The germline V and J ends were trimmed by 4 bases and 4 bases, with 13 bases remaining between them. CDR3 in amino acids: CASSSLQGSETQYF. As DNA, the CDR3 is TGTGCCAGCAGCTCGCTCCAGGGTTCAGAGACCCAGTACTTC.

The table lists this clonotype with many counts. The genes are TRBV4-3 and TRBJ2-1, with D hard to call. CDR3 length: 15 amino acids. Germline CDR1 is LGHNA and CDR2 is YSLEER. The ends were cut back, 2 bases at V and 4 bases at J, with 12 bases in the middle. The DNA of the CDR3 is TGCGCCAGCAGCCAAACAGCCGGGCCGTACAATGAGCAGTTCTTC. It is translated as CASSQTAGPYNEQFF.

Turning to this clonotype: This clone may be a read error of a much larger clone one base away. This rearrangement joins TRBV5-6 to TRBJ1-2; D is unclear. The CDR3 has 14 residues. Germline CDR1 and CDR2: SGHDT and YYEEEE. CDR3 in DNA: TGTACCAGCAGCTTAATAGTAGTCAGCGGAGGCTACACCTTC. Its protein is CTSSLIVVSGGYTF.

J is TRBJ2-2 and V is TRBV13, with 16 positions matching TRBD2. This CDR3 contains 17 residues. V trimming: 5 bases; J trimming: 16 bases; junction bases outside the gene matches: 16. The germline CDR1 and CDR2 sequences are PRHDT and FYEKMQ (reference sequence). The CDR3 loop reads CASSQSPGTSGRAHRFF. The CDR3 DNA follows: TGTGCCAGCAGCCAAAGTCCCGGGACTAGCGGGAGGGCCCATCGGTTTTTT.

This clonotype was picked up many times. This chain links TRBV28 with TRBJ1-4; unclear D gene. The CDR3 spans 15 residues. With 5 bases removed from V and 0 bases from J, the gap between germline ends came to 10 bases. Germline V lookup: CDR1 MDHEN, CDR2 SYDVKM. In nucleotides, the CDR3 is TGTGCCAGCAGTCCCACAGAAGCAACTAATGAAAAACTGTTTTTT. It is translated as CASSPTEATNEKLFF.

This CDR3 reads CASSQDPQGEQPQHF. The CDR3 region has the DNA TGCGCCAGCAGCCAAGATCCCCAGGGTGAACAGCCCCAGCATTTT. V usage is TRBV4-1 and J usage is TRBJ1-5; tentative D call: TRBD1 (5 bases). CDR1 and CDR2 (germline): MGHRA, YSYEKL. This CDR3 spans 15 amino acids. The V gene lost 0 bases and the J gene lost 7 bases, with 13 bases spanning the gap.

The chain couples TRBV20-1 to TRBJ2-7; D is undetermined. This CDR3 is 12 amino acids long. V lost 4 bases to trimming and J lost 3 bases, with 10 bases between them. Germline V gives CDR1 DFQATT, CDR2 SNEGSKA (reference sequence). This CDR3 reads CSAIDTGYEQYF. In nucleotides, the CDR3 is TGCAGTGCTATAGACACCGGCTACGAGCAGTACTTC.